This TCR beta chain stems from a study of metastatic and nonmetastatic thyroid tumors. The overall study: Repertoires from blood and tumor or nodule tissue of malignant and benign thyroid patients were compared. Overall study results and limits: As reported, TCR beta diversity in blood and tumor was significantly higher in malignant thyroid tumors than in benign nodules.

Treatment of any kind had been given to no patient before thyroid surgery. CDR1 and CDR2 (germline): SGHTA, FQGNSA. The CDR3 is 12 amino acids. V shed 11 bases and J shed 2 bases, with 13 bases lying between them. This clone was recorded many times. As yet, its antigen is unknown. Original data processing: Using the CDR3 differences seen across clinicopathological groups, the authors built a distant-metastasis classifier for papillary thyroid cancer, which was meant to discriminate distant-metastatic patients. TCRdb re-analyzed the PCR reads using MiXCR. The V and J calls shown here were made by TCRdb, not taken from the authors' results. The table records 30,000 to 45,000 clones, roughly 26% of them present only once.

The specimen sequenced was blood. V gene TRBV7-2 combines with J gene TRBJ2-7; D is possibly TRBD2 (5 bases). The TCR was taken from a female donor with papillary thyroid cancer or a benign thyroid nodule (not recorded which). Some clones in this sample may be carry-over from other donors' samples. In DNA form, the CDR3 reads TGTGCCTCCCGGACGGGAACCTACGAGCAGTACTTC. Protein sequence: CASRTGTYEQYF.